This section outlines one T cell receptor beta chain sequence together with its context. The data were produced by immunoSEQ multiplex PCR, yet TCRdb's version contains in-frame clones alone and is incomplete. Among fewer than 40,000 clones listed, over 85% were seen once. This entry belongs to a study of control samples from healthy donors and cancer patients. The CDR3 has 14 residues. V was cut by 5 bases and J by 1 base, with 9 bases left in between. CDR1 is SGHTA, CDR2 FQGNSA, per germline. The sample taken for sequencing was PBMCs. The sequence was collected from a man in his forties with colorectal cancer. The chain recombines TRBV7-2 with TRBJ2-4, with D tentatively TRBD2 (6 bases). CDR3 sequence (DNA): TGTGCCAGCAGCGCGGGGTTTGCCAAAAACATTCAGTACTTC. Its translation: CASSAGFAKNIQYF.